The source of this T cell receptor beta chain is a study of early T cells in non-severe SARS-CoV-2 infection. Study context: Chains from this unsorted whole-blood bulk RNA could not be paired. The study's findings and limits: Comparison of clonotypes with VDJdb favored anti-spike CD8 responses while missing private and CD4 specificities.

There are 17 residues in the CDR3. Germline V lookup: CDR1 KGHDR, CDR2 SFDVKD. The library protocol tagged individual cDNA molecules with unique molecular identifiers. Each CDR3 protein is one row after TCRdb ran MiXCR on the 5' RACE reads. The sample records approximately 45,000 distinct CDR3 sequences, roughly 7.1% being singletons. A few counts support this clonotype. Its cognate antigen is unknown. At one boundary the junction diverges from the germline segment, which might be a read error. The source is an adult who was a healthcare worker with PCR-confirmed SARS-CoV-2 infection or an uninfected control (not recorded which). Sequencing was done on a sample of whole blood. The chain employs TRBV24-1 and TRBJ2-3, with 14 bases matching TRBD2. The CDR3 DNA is TGTGCCACCGGTGACCCGACTAGCGGGGGGGTGGGAGATACGCAGTATTTT. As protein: CATGDPTSGGVGDTQYF.